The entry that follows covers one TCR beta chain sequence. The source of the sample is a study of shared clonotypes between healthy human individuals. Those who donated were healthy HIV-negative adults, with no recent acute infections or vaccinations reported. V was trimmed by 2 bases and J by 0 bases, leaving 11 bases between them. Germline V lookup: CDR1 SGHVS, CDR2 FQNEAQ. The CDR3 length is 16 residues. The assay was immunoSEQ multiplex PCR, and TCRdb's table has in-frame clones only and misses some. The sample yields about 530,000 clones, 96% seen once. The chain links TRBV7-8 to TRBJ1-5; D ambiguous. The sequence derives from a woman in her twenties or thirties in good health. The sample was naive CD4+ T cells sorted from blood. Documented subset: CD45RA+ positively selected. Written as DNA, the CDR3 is TGTGCCAGCAGCTTATTGCAGTTTTATAGCAATCAGCCCCAGCATTTT. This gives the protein CASSLLQFYSNQPQHF.